The clone carrying this TCR beta chain came up a few times. The data were taken from a study of quantifying T cell responses using KT2 cells. Across the study: RNA was reverse transcribed with TCR alpha and beta constant-region primers. A predetermined fluorescence threshold ended the second PCR, run as a qPCR.

The sample is PBMC spiked with counted cells of clone KT2. Different KT2-to-PBMC ratios were created with a constant PBMC count. The cDNA 3' end received a ligated oligonucleotide with a UMI. First-round PCR used around 4 cycles and beta primers RC1.1 and RC1.2 covering TRBC1 and TRBC2. TCRdb re-analysed the UMI-ligation and nested PCR reads in MiXCR, keeping a single row per CDR3 protein. The sample carries 39,000 or so distinct CDR3 sequences, 15% to 20% recorded once. The CDR3 loop spans 19 amino acids. In germline, CDR1 is LGHNA, CDR2 YSLEER. Unmatched junction bases numbered 21, after V lost 4 bases and J lost 8 bases.

This clonotype was sampled from a human donor. Sequencing input: PBMCs spiked with cells of the T cell clone KT2. The chain uses TRBV4-3 and TRBJ2-1; 9 bases line up with TRBD1. CDR3 in DNA: TGCGCCAGCAGCCTCAATCTACATACCGCGGGACAGGGTTTACATGAGCAGTTCTTC. Residues: CASSLNLHTAGQGLHEQFF.